One and the same sample provided the 13 T cell receptor beta chains below, sequenced in a study of PD-L1 blockade in urothelial cancer. Assay: immunoSEQ multiplex PCR; the TCRdb copy retains only in-frame clones and omits some. The data hold tens of thousands of clones, with more than 85% observed a single time. The specimen comprised PBMCs, sampled around atezolizumab (anti-PD-L1) treatment. These receptor sequences come from a man aged 50-60 years with urothelial cancer.

CDR3 DNA sequence: TGTGCCAGCGGACAGGATTACTACGAGCAGTACTTC. Amino acid sequence: CASGQDYYEQYF. The V gene is TRBV7-9, the J gene TRBJ2-7; TRBD1 agrees at 7 bases. Unmatched junction bases numbered 4, after V lost 8 bases and J lost 3 bases. CDR1 SEHNR and CDR2 FQNEAQ come from the germline V gene (reference sequence). The CDR3 has 12 amino acids.

The gene calls are TRBV6-5 and TRBJ2-7; tentative D call: TRBD1 (6 bases). Germline CDR1 reads MNHEY; CDR2 reads SVGAGI. The CDR3 length is 14 residues. V lost 4 bases and J 2 bases, leaving 12 bases between the germline ends. CDR3 in amino acids: CASSLDRRTYEQYF. The CDR3 DNA follows: TGTGCCAGCAGTTTGGACAGACGAACCTACGAGCAGTACTTC.

CDR3 loop: CASSLPTSGGADEQFF. For the CDR3, the DNA is TGCGCCAGCAGCTTGCCGACTAGCGGGGGGGCAGATGAGCAGTTCTTC. The V and J genes are TRBV5-1 and TRBJ2-1; 14 bases fit TRBD2. Germline V gene lookup returns CDR1 SGHRS and CDR2 YFSETQ. Trimming at V came to 1 base and at J to 8 bases, leaving 5 bases not matched to a gene. CDR3 length: 16 amino acids.

The chain uses TRBV19 and TRBJ2-4; TRBD2 matches at 7 bases. CDR3 length: 13 amino acids. Germline V gene lookup returns CDR1 LNHDA and CDR2 SQIVND (reference sequence). Trimming removed 7 bases from V and 2 bases from J; junction bases left unmatched: 2. CDR3 nucleotides: TGTGCCAGTATGGGGGGGACCAAAAACATTCAGTACTTC. It encodes CASMGGTKNIQYF.

The chain has TRBV19 and TRBJ2-7, with D tentatively TRBD1 (6 bases). V shed 2 bases and J shed 0 bases, with 14 bases lying between them. Germline assignment: CDR1 LNHDA and CDR2 SQIVND (reference sequence). This CDR3 is built from 16 residues. The CDR3 DNA reads as TGTGCCAGTAGTATAAATAAGGGGGTAAGCTCCTACGAGCAGTACTTC. It codes for CASSINKGVSSYEQYF. The entire variable domain, with the rest obtained from reference TRBV19 and TRBJ2-7, is as follows: DGGITQSPKYLFRKEGQNVTLSCEQNLNHDAMYWYRQDPGQGLRLIYYSQIVNDFQKGDIAEGYSVSREKKESFPLTVTSAQKNPTAFYLCASSINKGVSSYEQYFGPGTRLTVT.

By proportion, this clone is medium-sized (0.01 to 0.1%). The chain links TRBV27 to TRBJ1-5; tentative D call: TRBD1 (5 bases). The CDR3 spans 13 residues. Germline CDR1 is MNHEY and CDR2 is SMNVEV (reference sequence). V lost 5 bases to trimming and J lost 6 bases, with 11 bases between them. In nucleotides, the CDR3 is TGTGCCAGCAGTGTAATGGGGGGTCAGCCCCAGCATTTT. Encoded protein: CASSVMGGQPQHF.

The V call is TRBV7-2, the J call TRBJ2-5; 7 bases fit TRBD1. Per the germline V gene, CDR1 is SGHTA and CDR2 is FQGNSA. This CDR3 region has 14 residues. Trimming cost V 7 bases and J 5 bases; bases outside gene matches: 10. CDR3 in amino acids: CASTRGGPGETQYF. CDR3 nucleotides: TGTGCCAGCACTAGAGGGGGCCCCGGGGAGACCCAGTACTTC.

The chain has TRBV6-1 and TRBJ1-4; TRBD1 aligns across 9 bases. This CDR3 is 14 amino acids long. V trimming: 6 bases; J trimming: 8 bases; junction bases outside the gene matches: 7. Germline assignment: CDR1 MNHNS and CDR2 SASEGT. CDR3 region: CASRLQGAGEKLFF. For the CDR3, the DNA is TGTGCCAGCAGGCTACAGGGGGCCGGAGAAAAACTGTTTTTT.

The genes are TRBV12-5 and TRBJ2-1; 13 bases align to TRBD2. The germline CDR1 and CDR2 sequences are LGHNT and FRNRAP. J gave up 8 bases and V 4 bases, and 5 bases lay outside the gene matches. This CDR3 region has 15 residues. The CDR3 sequence is CASGSSLAGGHEQFF. The CDR3 DNA is TGTGCTAGTGGTTCGTCACTAGCGGGAGGGCATGAGCAGTTCTTC.

This clone was picked up one time. The V and J genes are TRBV2 and TRBJ1-2; TRBD1 agrees at 12 bases. Germline V CDR1 and CDR2: SNHLY, FYNNEI. The J segment lost 7 bases and the V segment lost 9 bases, leaving 6 bases of the junction unmatched. This CDR3 contains 13 residues. As DNA, the CDR3 is TGTGCCAGTTACGGGACAGGGGGCACTGGCTACACCTTC. Its protein is CASYGTGGTGYTF.

The rearrangement joins TRBV5-5 to TRBJ2-7; 7 nucleotides agree with TRBD2. This CDR3 has 15 residues. Looked up from germline, CDR1 is SGHKS and CDR2 is YYEKEE (reference sequence). The ends lost 3 bases at V and 5 bases at J; junction bases unmatched: 11. CDR3 sequence reads: CASSSGGTKRHEQYF. Here the CDR3 DNA reads TGTGCCAGCAGCTCGGGCGGGACTAAGAGACACGAGCAGTACTTC.

The gene calls are TRBV10-1 and TRBJ2-5; possible D gene TRBD2, 5 bases. This CDR3 has 13 residues. CDR1 WNHNN and CDR2 SYGVQD come from the germline V gene (reference sequence). V was cut by 4 bases and J by 3 bases, with 9 bases left in between. The CDR3 DNA reads as TGCGCCAGCAGTGTCCGGGATGAAGAGACCCAGTACTTC. Translating it yields CASSVRDEETQYF.

This clone was seen only once. This chain links TRBV7-7 with TRBJ2-5, with D possibly matching TRBD2 (5 bases). This CDR3 contains 14 residues. Germline CDR1 is SSHAT and CDR2 is FNYEAQ (reference sequence). V was trimmed by 4 bases and J by 2 bases, leaving 11 bases between them. The CDR3 sequence: CASSSVPGQETQYF. In DNA, the CDR3 is TGTGCCAGCAGCTCCGTCCCGGGGCAAGAGACCCAGTACTTC.